One sample yielded the 11 T cell receptor beta chains listed below, sequenced in a study of PD-L1 blockade in urothelial cancer. Produced via immunoSEQ multiplex PCR; TCRdb's table is partial and in-frame only. The sample yields about 45,000 clones, 88% seen once. The specimen was PBMCs, collected around atezolizumab (anti-PD-L1) treatment. All receptors derive from an elderly man with urothelial cancer.

V gene TRBV7-2 combines with J gene TRBJ2-7; maybe TRBD2 (6 bases). Between the trimmed V and J ends, which lost 4 bases and 2 bases, there was a span of 15 bases. CDR3 length: 15 amino acids. The germline CDR1 and CDR2 sequences are SGHTA and FQGNSA. Here the CDR3 reads CASSSNPGGTYEQYF. DNA for the CDR3: TGTGCCAGCAGCTCAAACCCCGGGGGAACCTACGAGCAGTACTTC. The entire variable domain, with the rest obtained from reference TRBV7-2 and TRBJ2-7, is as follows: GAGVSQSPSNKVTEKGKDVELRCDPISGHTALYWYRQSLGQGLEFLIYFQGNSAPDKSGLPSDRFSAERTGGSVSTLTIQRTQQEDSAVYLCASSSNPGGTYEQYFGPGTRLTVT.

The chain links TRBV20-1 to TRBJ1-1; D possibly corresponds to TRBD1 (5 bases). Germline V CDR1 and CDR2: DFQATT, SNEGSKA (reference sequence). Trimming shortened V by 6 bases and J by 6 bases, and 11 bases separated the two germline ends. The CDR3 has 11 amino acids. As DNA, the CDR3 is TGCAGTGCGGGGGAGGGCGCTGAAGCTTTCTTT. This sequence encodes CSAGEGAEAFF.

The chain joins TRBV14 to TRBJ1-2, with TRBD1 as a possible D gene (6 bases). Germline assignment: CDR1 SGHDN and CDR2 FVKESK. CDR3 length: 16 amino acids. Trimming cost V 0 bases and J 0 bases, with 11 bases left between them. DNA of the CDR3: TGTGCCAGCAGCCAAGACGGACAGCGGCCTAACTATGGCTACACCTTC. Protein product: CASSQDGQRPNYGYTF. Variable domain in full (rest from reference TRBV14 and TRBJ1-2): EAGVTQFPSHSVIEKGQTVTLRCDPISGHDNLYWYRRVMGKEIKFLLHFVKESKQDESGMPNNRFLAERTGGTYSTLKVQPAELEDSGVYFCASSQDGQRPNYGYTFGSGTRLTVV.

This clone was observed once. The rearrangement links TRBV18 to TRBJ2-5; 7 bases align to TRBD2. Germline trimming cut 3 bases from V and 2 bases from J; bases unmatched to any gene: 0. Germline V gives CDR1 KGHSH, CDR2 LQKENI. This CDR3 spans 13 amino acids. CDR3: CASSPGGQETQYF. For the CDR3, the DNA is TGTGCCAGCTCACCGGGAGGGCAAGAGACCCAGTACTTC.

The V and J genes are TRBV5-1 and TRBJ2-5; D ambiguous. V was cut by 4 bases and J by 1 base, with 5 bases left in between. Germline loops: CDR1 SGHRS, CDR2 YFSETQ. The CDR3 consists of 12 residues. The CDR3 bases are TGCGCCAGCAGCCAGGTCCAAGAGACCCAGTACTTC. Translated, it gives CASSQVQETQYF.

The gene calls are TRBV11-3 and TRBJ2-5; weak D call: TRBD1 (6 bases). Trimming cost V 5 bases and J 5 bases, with 12 bases left between them. The CDR3 runs to 13 residues. Germline V lookup: CDR1 SGHNT, CDR2 YENEEA. The CDR3 bases are TGTGCCAGCAGCATTGGACAGTCGGAGACCCAGTACTTC. This encodes CASSIGQSETQYF.

The chain combines TRBV2 with TRBJ2-1; 9 bases fit TRBD2. CDR3 length: 15 residues. The ends lost 5 bases at V and 5 bases at J; junction bases unmatched: 7. Germline CDR1 and CDR2: SNHLY and FYNNEI. The CDR3 DNA is TGTGCCAGCAGTATAGTAGCGGGAGAGAACAATGAGCAGTTCTTC. Protein product: CASSIVAGENNEQFF.

The V call is TRBV10-3, the J call TRBJ1-5; 8 nucleotides agree with TRBD1. The V and J ends lost 4 bases and 2 bases, in that order; junction bases with no gene match: 4. Germline V gives CDR1 ENHRY, CDR2 SYGVKD. There are 15 residues in the CDR3. The CDR3 DNA reads TGTGCCATCAGTGGGTCACAGGGGGGCAATCAGCCCCAGCATTTT. It specifies CAISGSQGGNQPQHF.

V and J are TRBV7-9 and TRBJ2-7; 8 bases map to TRBD2. The CDR3 runs 14 residues. V shed 2 bases and J 3 bases; nucleotides not matched to a gene: 3. From germline, CDR1 is SEHNR and CDR2 FQNEAQ (reference sequence). CDR3 region: CASSLSAGGYEQYF. Written as DNA, the CDR3 is TGTGCCAGCAGCTTAAGCGCGGGAGGCTACGAGCAGTACTTC.

This chain connects TRBV18 to TRBJ1-1; TRBD1 agrees at 8 bases. This CDR3 has 13 amino acids. After removal of 4 bases from V and 5 bases from J, the junction contained 3 bases not matched to a gene. Germline assignment: CDR1 KGHSH and CDR2 LQKENI. The CDR3 region has the DNA TGTGCCAGCTCACTTACAGGGGGGACTGAAGCTTTCTTT. This encodes CASSLTGGTEAFF.

The rearrangement links TRBV7-2 to TRBJ2-3; TRBD2 aligns across 15 bases. J gave up 6 bases and V 4 bases, and 2 bases lay outside the gene matches. The CDR3 extends over 15 amino acids. Germline V gene sequence: CDR1 SGHTA, CDR2 FQGNSA. The CDR3 nucleotides read TGTGCCAGCAGCTGGACTAGCGGGAGGGCTGATACGCAGTATTTT. Translated, it gives CASSWTSGRADTQYF. The variable domain in full, with the rest retrieved from reference TRBV7-2 and TRBJ2-3, is GAGVSQSPSNKVTEKGKDVELRCDPISGHTALYWYRQSLGQGLEFLIYFQGNSAPDKSGLPSDRFSAERTGGSVSTLTIQRTQQEDSAVYLCASSWTSGRADTQYFGPGTRLTVL.